This section outlines one T cell receptor beta chain sequence together with its context. This entry is derived from a study of blood T cell repertoires in COVID-19. The overall study: Whether acute or convalescent, the COVID-19 samples came from the United States, Italy and Spain. The analysed material was cDNA or gDNA that came from T cells, B-cell-depleted T cells, or PBMCs.

The CDR3 consists of 15 residues. Between the trimmed V and J ends, which lost 1 base and 9 bases, there was a span of 17 bases. Germline CDR1 reads SGHRS; CDR2 reads YFSETQ. Authors' processing steps: Reference gene primers were amplified, and this amplification served to estimate nucleated cell counts. TCRdb keeps only in-frame clones here, not all; method: immunoSEQ multiplex PCR. V, J and clone size derive from that table, while D and trimming were established from the DNA sequence. The sample has roughly 160,000 clones, over 80% seen once. The chain couples TRBV5-1 to TRBJ2-1; D perhaps matches TRBD2 (5 bases). What was sequenced was peripheral blood. The receptor comes from a woman aged 55-75 years with acute or convalescent COVID-19. The CDR3 loop is CASSLSLAQGGEQFF. In nucleotides, the CDR3 is TGCGCCAGCAGCTTGAGTCTAGCACAAGGAGGTGAGCAGTTCTTC.